These 22 T cell receptor beta chains originate from one sample sequenced in a study of regulatory T cells in long-lasting Graves disease. Documented time point: persistent/refractory GD, antithyroid drugs over 5 years with positive TRAb. Making the TCR library involved RNA that had been extracted from PBMCs. Investigators prepared the TCR beta libraries by applying iRepertoire HTBI primers and Arm-PCR of CDR3 regions. TCRdb reprocessed the multiplex PCR reads via MiXCR and lists one record per CDR3 protein. The table includes about 430,000 distinct CDR3 sequences, around a fifth detected once. The sequenced sample was peripheral blood mononuclear cells (PBMCs), obtained when the disease was refractory, from a patient treated with antithyroid drugs. These receptors originate from a female donor with Graves disease.

The chain combines TRBV4-1 with TRBJ2-2; TRBD2 matches 9 bases. The CDR3 spans 18 residues. The junction had 11 bases not matched to a gene; V was cut back by 0 bases and J by 6 bases. Per germline, CDR1 MGHRA and CDR2 YSYEKL. CDR3 coding DNA: TGCGCCAGCAGCCAAGATCCTAGGGGCGGACTAGCGCCCGGGGAGCTGTTTTTT. Amino acid sequence: CASSQDPRGGLAPGELFF.

This clonotype was found a few times. The chain employs TRBV3-1 and TRBJ2-7; tentative D call: TRBD2 (6 bases). The CDR3 sequence is 16 residues long. Germline V gene data show CDR1 as LGHDT and CDR2 as YNNKEL (reference sequence). Trimming shortened V by 0 bases and J by 7 bases, and 19 bases separated the two germline ends. The CDR3 DNA sequence: TGTGCCAGCAGCCAAGATCCCACTAGCTACCTGGGGGAGCAGTACTTC. Amino acid sequence: CASSQDPTSYLGEQYF.

In its sample, this clonotype was seen a few times. The CDR3 sequence is CSASRDPTRGEQYF. The CDR3, as DNA: TGCAGTGCTAGCCGGGACCCAACACGGGGGGAGCAGTACTTC. This rearrangement joins TRBV20-1 to TRBJ2-7, with D possibly being TRBD2 (6 bases). V was trimmed by 3 bases and J by 7 bases, leaving 19 bases between them. This CDR3 spans 14 amino acids. The germline gives CDR1 DFQATT, CDR2 SNEGSKA (reference sequence).

The chain carries TRBV9 and TRBJ1-4, with TRBD1 matching 7 bases. V was pared by 3 bases and J by 4 bases, with 6 bases of the junction left unmatched. The germline CDR1 and CDR2 sequences are SGDLS and YYNGEE. The CDR3 runs to 15 residues. The CDR3 protein is CASSARTGLNEKLFF. The CDR3 nucleotides read TGTGCCAGCAGCGCTCGGACAGGTCTTAATGAAAAACTGTTTTTT.

This clonotype was seen ten or more times. A read error may produce the germline difference seen at one junction end. The rearrangement links TRBV29-1 to TRBJ1-1; possible D gene TRBD1, 5 bases. The germline gives CDR1 SQVTM, CDR2 ANQGSEA. The CDR3 is 13 amino acids. The CDR3 loop is CSVEGHLNTEAFF. CDR3 nucleotides: TGCAGCGTCGAAGGACATTTGAACACTGAAGCTTTCTTT. The variable domain in full, completed from reference TRBV29-1 and TRBJ1-1, reads SAVISQKPSRDICQRGTSLTIQCQVDSQVTMMFWYRQQPGQSLTLIATANQGSEATYESGFVIDKFPISRPNLTFSTLTVSNMSPEDSSIYLCSVEGHLNTEAFFGQGTRLTVV.

This clonotype was seen repeatedly, ten times or more. The V gene is TRBV2, the J gene TRBJ1-5; a weak D match, TRBD1 (5 bases). V lost 3 bases and J lost 5, with 14 bases in between. The germline gives CDR1 SNHLY, CDR2 FYNNEI. This CDR3 has 15 residues. The DNA of the CDR3 is TGTGCCAGCAGTGAGGGATCGGGGCCTCATCAGCCCCAGCATTTT. Its translation is CASSEGSGPHQPQHF.

The V gene is TRBV11-2, the J gene TRBJ1-4; unclear D gene. The germline V and J ends were trimmed by 3 bases and 1 base, with 9 bases remaining between them. The CDR3 runs to 15 residues. Germline CDR1 is SGHAT and CDR2 is FQNNGV. The CDR3 nucleotides are TGTGCCAGCAGCTTTTCTCCAGGAACTAATGAAAAACTGTTTTTT. Translated: CASSFSPGTNEKLFF.

This clonotype came up a few times. CDR3 bases: TGCAGTGCTTACTTAACTAGGCTCCAAGAGACCCAGTACTTC. Protein: CSAYLTRLQETQYF. The chain uses TRBV20-1 and TRBJ2-5; D possibly corresponds to TRBD2 (5 bases). The V gene's germline CDR1 is DFQATT and CDR2 SNEGSKA (reference sequence). The V gene lost 5 bases and the J gene lost 1 base, with 14 bases spanning the gap. The CDR3 consists of 14 residues.

This clonotype was seen repeatedly, ten times or more. This sequence joins TRBV28 and TRBJ2-2, with 9 bases that match TRBD2. The CDR3 sequence is 17 residues long. Germline lookup yields CDR1 MDHEN and CDR2 SYDVKM. Unmatched junction bases numbered 13, after V lost 6 bases and J lost 5 bases. CDR3 region: CASSLVRASGKTGELFF. DNA of the CDR3: TGTGCCAGCAGCCTGGTCAGGGCTAGCGGGAAGACCGGGGAGCTGTTTTTT. The whole variable domain, remainder taken from reference TRBV28 and TRBJ2-2, is DVKVTQSSRYLVKRTGEKVFLECVQDMDHENMFWYRQDPGLGLRLIYFSYDVKMKEKGDIPEGYSVSREKKERFSLILESASTNQTSMYLCASSLVRASGKTGELFFGEGSRLTVL.

This clonotype was counted between two and nine times. At one end the junction does not follow the germline gene, possibly because of a read error. The chain uses TRBV20-1 and TRBJ1-2; maybe TRBD1 (5 bases). Germline V gene lookup returns CDR1 DFQATT and CDR2 SNEGSKA (reference sequence). The CDR3 has 12 residues. DNA of the CDR3: TGCAGTGCTAGGAGGACACTCGGCGAGACGTGCTTC. It codes for CSARRTLGETCF.

This clonotype was detected a few times. The chain is built from TRBV20-1 and TRBJ2-5; D possibly corresponds to TRBD1 (6 bases). The CDR3 length is 11 residues. The germline CDR1 and CDR2 sequences are DFQATT and SNEGSKA (reference sequence). DNA for the CDR3: TGCAGCCCTCACGGACAGGAGACCCAGTACTTC. Its translation is CSPHGQETQYF.

The chain joins TRBV4-1 to TRBJ1-4, with 9 bases fitting TRBD1. This CDR3 is 15 amino acids long. Germline V gene sequence: CDR1 MGHRA, CDR2 YSYEKL. V was clipped by 3 bases and J by 8 bases; unmatched bases: 7. The CDR3: CASSQRQGGSEKLFF. In DNA, the CDR3 is TGCGCCAGCAGCCAGAGACAGGGGGGTAGCGAAAAACTGTTTTTT.

The rearrangement joins TRBV3-1 to TRBJ2-5, with a weak D call TRBD2 (5 bases). Trimming cost V 3 bases and J 5 bases, with 13 bases left between them. This CDR3 contains 14 residues. Germline V CDR1 and CDR2: LGHDT, YNNKEL (reference sequence). The CDR3 here is CASSQTPSIETQYF. The CDR3 bases are TGTGCCAGCAGCCAGACCCCTAGCATTGAGACCCAGTACTTC.

This rearrangement joins TRBV11-2 to TRBJ2-2; either TRBD1 or TRBD2 may supply D (6 bases each). The CDR3 consists of 15 residues. The germline gives CDR1 SGHAT, CDR2 FQNNGV. Trimming cost V 2 bases and J 4 bases, with 11 bases left between them. The CDR3 region has the DNA TGTGCCAGCAGCTTAAAAGGAGGGGGCACCGGGGAGCTGTTTTTT. Translating it yields CASSLKGGGTGELFF.

This clonotype was picked up many times. The chain recombines TRBV2 with TRBJ1-2; D is uncertain. The CDR3 has 12 amino acids. V lost 11 bases and J lost 4, with 14 bases in between. The germline V gene has CDR1 SNHLY and CDR2 FYNNEI. The CDR3 DNA reads as TGTGCCTCCCTTGGGGTTGGCTATGGCTACACCTTC. Amino acids: CASLGVGYGYTF.

In its sample, this clonotype was seen a few times. The J gene is TRBJ2-3, the V gene TRBV20-1; TRBD2 matches 16 bases. V trimming: 6 bases; J trimming: 4 bases; junction bases outside the gene matches: 10. CDR1 is DFQATT and CDR2 is SNEGSKA in the germline V gene (reference sequence). CDR3 length: 17 residues. CDR3 DNA: TGCAGTGCGCCCGGGACTAGCGGGAGGGCCAGGCCAGATACGCAGTATTTT. Protein product: CSAPGTSGRARPDTQYF.

The chain carries TRBV28 and TRBJ2-2, with 7 bases aligning to TRBD2. Germline values: CDR1 MDHEN, CDR2 SYDVKM. The CDR3 has 14 residues. With 10 bases clipped from V and 6 bases from J, the junction kept 11 bases outside the gene matches. The CDR3 coding sequence is TGTGCCACCGGTCGGGCGGGAGCCTCCGGGGAGCTGTTTTTT. Residues: CATGRAGASGELFF.

There are many counts of this clonotype. V usage is TRBV12-3 or TRBV12-4 and J usage is TRBJ1-1, with D maybe TRBD1 (5 bases). The CDR3 is 14 residues long. V shed 5 bases and J shed 11 bases, with 21 bases lying between them. In nucleotides, the CDR3 is TGTGCCAGCAGTATCCGGGACCTTCTTCGAGGGGCTTTCTTT. Its translation is CASSIRDLLRGAFF.

This clonotype came up a few times. This chain joins TRBV3-1 and TRBJ2-3; 8 positions match TRBD2. Germline V CDR1 and CDR2: LGHDT, YNNKEL (reference sequence). V shed 8 bases and J 11 bases; nucleotides not matched to a gene: 9. This CDR3 is 12 amino acids long. CDR3 in DNA: TGTGCCAGCGAAAAGGGAGCGGGGGTGCAGTATTTT. This encodes CASEKGAGVQYF.

Ten or more counts support this clonotype. The chain recombines TRBV28 with TRBJ1-1; TRBD1 aligns across 8 bases. The V gene end was trimmed by 5 bases and the J gene end by 8 bases; junction bases not matched to a gene: 13. CDR1 and CDR2 from the germline V gene are MDHEN and SYDVKM. The length of the CDR3 is 15 residues. CDR3 sequence reads: CASSRQGKLATEAFF. CDR3 DNA sequence: TGTGCCAGCAGTAGACAGGGGAAACTTGCTACCGAAGCTTTCTTT.

Many counts were recorded for this clonotype. CDR3 bases: TGCAGCGCCTCGCGGACAACGGGTACTGAAGCTTTCTTT. This translates into CSASRTTGTEAFF. The chain uses TRBV29-1 and TRBJ1-1; the D gene is possibly TRBD1 (5 bases). This CDR3 has 13 amino acids. V shed 7 bases and J shed 5 bases, with 17 bases lying between them. Per the germline V gene, CDR1 is SQVTM and CDR2 is ANQGSEA.

This sequence joins TRBV4-1 and TRBJ1-5; 8 bases map to TRBD1. The CDR3 contains 14 residues. The germline gives CDR1 MGHRA, CDR2 YSYEKL. With V trimmed by 3 bases and J by 5 bases, 3 bases remained unmatched. The CDR3 reads CASSQSTGDQPQHF. The CDR3 region has the DNA TGCGCCAGCAGCCAGTCGACAGGGGATCAGCCCCAGCATTTT.